This T cell receptor beta chain was recorded in a study of blood T cell repertoires in COVID-19. Looking at the study overall: The United States, Italy and Spain provided the acute and convalescent COVID-19 samples. PBMCs, B-cell-depleted T cells, or T cells provided the cDNA or gDNA that made up the material.

CDR1 is LNHNV, CDR2 YYDKDF, per germline (reference sequence). The germline V and J ends were trimmed by 5 bases and 2 bases, with 21 bases remaining between them. The length of the CDR3 is 17 residues. How the authors handled the data: Estimates of nucleated cell counts were drawn from the amplification of reference gene primers. Sequencing used immunoSEQ multiplex PCR; TCRdb keeps in-frame clones, though not all of them. That table supplies the V and J calls and clone size; D and trimming were determined from the DNA. The sample has approximately 150,000 clones; roughly four fifths are singletons. The J gene is TRBJ2-5, the V gene TRBV15, with a weak D call TRBD1 (6 bases). This TCR came from a human donor with acute or convalescent COVID-19. The donor label of this sample is uncertain. The material sequenced was peripheral blood. In DNA form, the CDR3 reads TGTGCCACCAGCCCCCCCGTCAGGTGGGACAAGCAAGAGACCCAGTACTTC. It codes for CATSPPVRWDKQETQYF.